The source of this T cell receptor (beta chain) is a study of cytomegalovirus exposure and HLA in healthy donors. Whole-study findings and limits: A later analysis linked a missense DCLRE1C variant to TCR beta V- and J-gene trimming. Researchers reportedly found TCR beta sequences accurately predicted most subjects' HLA-A and HLA-B alleles.

The V end was cut by 2 bases, the J end by 4 bases, with 7 bases between. Germline loops: CDR1 SQVTM, CDR2 ANQGSEA. The CDR3 is made up of 12 amino acids. A note on this clone: As yet, its antigen is unknown.

Both 60 Vbeta primers and 13 Jbeta primers went into the PCR. Only in-frame clones appear in the TCRdb table, and some are missing; sequencing was by immunoSEQ multiplex PCR. The sample shows about 110,000 clones, over 60% of them seen only once. Sequencing was performed on PBMCs. This chain joins TRBV29-1 and TRBJ2-3; perhaps TRBD1 as D (6 bases). This TCR was recovered from a woman aged 25 to 45 in good health and CMV-seronegative. The CDR3 loop is CSVETGPDTQYF. The CDR3 DNA is TGCAGCGTTGAAACAGGGCCAGATACGCAGTATTTT.